These 21 T cell receptor beta chains came from one sample sequenced in a study of T cells in localized non-small cell lung cancer. Libraries were prepared by immunoSEQ multiplex PCR; TCRdb keeps only in-frame clonotypes and omits some of them. This table has tens of thousands of clones, 84% appearing once. The material sequenced was peripheral blood, taken before any cancer treatment. These receptor sequences come from a man aged 35 to 70 with stage I lung adenocarcinoma.

This sequence joins TRBV25-1 and TRBJ2-5, with 8 bases matching TRBD2. V shed 8 bases and J 5 bases; nucleotides not matched to a gene: 7. This CDR3 is built from 13 residues. CDR1 is MGHDK, CDR2 SYGVNS, per germline. The CDR3 coding sequence is TGTGCCAGCCAGGGACTAGTCACGGAGACCCAGTACTTC. Translation: CASQGLVTETQYF.

This sequence joins TRBV7-9 and TRBJ2-3; TRBD2 matches 13 bases. This CDR3 has 15 residues. J gave up 6 bases and V 5 bases, and 5 bases lay outside the gene matches. CDR1 is SEHNR, CDR2 FQNEAQ, per germline (reference sequence). CDR3 DNA sequence: TGTGCCAGCAGCCTAGGGACTAGCGGGACGGATACGCAGTATTTT. Its translation: CASSLGTSGTDTQYF.

V and J are TRBV18 and TRBJ1-4; D is undetermined. The V end lost 3 bases, the J end lost 0 bases, and 5 bases lay between the germline ends. Germline CDR1 and CDR2: KGHSH and LQKENI. This CDR3 region has 14 residues. The CDR3 bases are TGTGCCAGCTCACCGGGCTCAACTAATGAAAAACTGTTTTTT. This translates into CASSPGSTNEKLFF.

This chain uses TRBV6-1 with TRBJ1-5; TRBD1 agrees at 8 bases. The CDR3 extends over 15 amino acids. Trimming removed 6 bases from V and 4 bases from J; junction bases left unmatched: 8. Per germline, CDR1 MNHNS and CDR2 SASEGT. The CDR3 DNA reads TGTGCCAGCAGCGCAGAGACAGGGGTTAATCAGCCCCAGCATTTT. Residues: CASSAETGVNQPQHF.

This clone has a handful of counts. V gene TRBV30 combines with J gene TRBJ1-3; D is unresolved. V was cut by 2 bases and J by 4 bases, with 3 bases left in between. Per germline, CDR1 GTSNPN and CDR2 SVGIG (reference sequence). The CDR3 extends over 11 amino acids. The CDR3 region is CAWSPGNTIYF. DNA for the CDR3: TGTGCCTGGAGTCCCGGAAACACCATATATTTT.

In its sample, this clone was seen once. The junction departs from the called germline gene at one end, perhaps through a read error. The sample holds other DNA sequences that translate to the same CDR3. The gene calls are TRBV5-6 and TRBJ2-2; TRBD1 is a possible D gene (6 bases). The CDR3 runs 14 residues. Looked up from germline, CDR1 is SGHDT and CDR2 is YYEEEE. The CDR3 nucleotides are TGTGCCAGTAGCTTACAGGGTTTGGCCGGGGAGCTGTTTTTT. Protein sequence: CASSLQGLAGELFF.

This chain connects TRBV27 to TRBJ2-3; D unclear. V was shortened by 6 bases and J by 4 bases, with 11 bases between the two germline ends. Looked up from germline, CDR1 is MNHEY and CDR2 is SMNVEV (reference sequence). This CDR3 contains 13 residues. The CDR3 DNA follows: TGTGCCAGCAGCCGATCTCTAGCAGATACGCAGTATTTT. Translating it yields CASSRSLADTQYF.

The chain carries TRBV6-1 and TRBJ2-2, with TRBD1 as a possible D gene (6 bases). This CDR3 has 15 residues. V was shortened by 5 bases and J by 0 bases, with 10 bases between the two germline ends. Germline lookup yields CDR1 MNHNS and CDR2 SASEGT. CDR3 region: CASSRTDSNTGELFF. The DNA for the CDR3 is TGTGCCAGCAGTCGGACAGACTCGAACACCGGGGAGCTGTTTTTT.

The chain carries TRBV10-3 and TRBJ1-1, with a possible D match to TRBD1 (5 bases). The CDR3 is 16 amino acids. V gave up 0 bases and J gave up 0 bases, with 11 bases separating them. Per the germline V gene, CDR1 is ENHRY and CDR2 is SYGVKD. CDR3 sequence: CAISESGHSLNTEAFF. The CDR3 nucleotides are TGTGCCATCAGTGAGTCAGGACACAGTTTGAACACTGAAGCTTTCTTT.

The CDR3 loop reads CASSLWGSEQYF. DNA for the CDR3: TGTGCCAGCAGTTTATGGGGCTCCGAGCAGTACTTC. This chain links TRBV28 with TRBJ2-7; no firm D call. The ends were cut back, 0 bases at V and 6 bases at J, with 6 bases in the middle. There are 12 residues in the CDR3. Germline values: CDR1 MDHEN, CDR2 SYDVKM.

The chain employs TRBV6-6 and TRBJ1-1, with D hard to call. The V gene lost 7 bases and the J gene lost 4 bases, with 13 bases spanning the gap. This CDR3 comprises 13 residues. Per the germline V gene, CDR1 is MNHNY and CDR2 is SVGAGI (reference sequence). Here the CDR3 DNA reads TGTGCCAGCACCCGGAACCGGGGCACTGAAGCTTTCTTT. Amino acids: CASTRNRGTEAFF.

The V and J genes are TRBV27 and TRBJ2-2; 8 bases map to TRBD1. Germline V CDR1 and CDR2: MNHEY, SMNVEV (reference sequence). J gave up 1 base and V 3 bases, and 7 bases lay outside the gene matches. The length of the CDR3 is 17 residues. The CDR3 sequence is CASSFTGGTMNTGELFF. The CDR3 DNA sequence: TGTGCCAGCAGTTTTACAGGGGGAACGATGAACACCGGGGAGCTGTTTTTT.

V gene TRBV5-4 combines with J gene TRBJ1-6; D unresolved. Trimming cost V 0 bases and J 9 bases, with 10 bases left between them. Germline CDR1 SGHNT, CDR2 YYREEE (reference sequence). This CDR3 contains 14 residues. CDR3 protein: CASSLGWEGSPLHF. The CDR3 DNA reads as TGTGCCAGCAGCTTGGGCTGGGAGGGTTCACCCCTCCACTTT.

The chain has TRBV19 and TRBJ2-7, with TRBD2 as a possible D gene (6 bases). Germline V CDR1 and CDR2: LNHDA, SQIVND (reference sequence). There are 15 residues in the CDR3. V was shortened by 5 bases and J by 4 bases, with 18 bases between the two germline ends. In DNA, the CDR3 is TGTGCCAGTAGTGCCAGCGGAGGAGGGCTATACGAGCAGTACTTC. As protein: CASSASGGGLYEQYF.

The chain carries TRBV9 and TRBJ2-1; 8 nucleotides match TRBD2. V lost 3 bases and J lost 9; bases outside the gene matches: 14. This CDR3 has 16 residues. Germline V CDR1 and CDR2: SGDLS, YYNGEE. The CDR3 bases are TGTGCCAGCAGCGACCCCATCAGCGGGAGTCTACCTGAGCAGTTCTTC. Translating gives CASSDPISGSLPEQFF.

This clone was counted many times. J is TRBJ2-7 and V is TRBV5-4, with 10 bases that match TRBD2. This CDR3 contains 14 residues. Germline V gene data show CDR1 as SGHNT and CDR2 as YYREEE (reference sequence). V lost 7 bases to trimming and J lost 4 bases; unmatched junction nucleotides: 8. The CDR3 DNA sequence: TGTGCCAGCGGACGAGCGGGGGGGCCTTACGAGCAGTACTTC. Its protein product is CASGRAGGPYEQYF.

This chain joins TRBV7-3 and TRBJ1-2; no clear D gene. Trimming took off 6 bases at V and 8 bases at J, with 10 bases between the two ends. The CDR3 has 11 amino acids. The germline CDR1 and CDR2 sequences are SGHTA and FQGTGA. The CDR3 coding sequence is TGTGCCAGCAGATCTACACGAGGCTACACCTTC. It codes for CASRSTRGYTF. The variable domain in full, completed from reference TRBV7-3 and TRBJ1-2, reads GAGVSQTPSNKVTEKGKYVELRCDPISGHTALYWYRQSLGQGPEFLIYFQGTGAADDSGLPNDRFFAVRPEGSVSTLKIQRTERGDSAVYLCASRSTRGYTFGSGTRLTVV.

The chain links TRBV11-3 to TRBJ2-6; possible D gene TRBD2, 6 bases. Germline V gene data show CDR1 as SGHNT and CDR2 as YENEEA. With 5 bases removed from V and 0 bases from J, the gap between germline ends came to 20 bases. The CDR3 extends over 19 amino acids. The CDR3 bases are TGTGCCAGCAGCGAGTCCCGTCTAGCGAGGCCCTCTGGGGCCAACGTCCTGACTTTC. Residues: CASSESRLARPSGANVLTF. The whole variable domain, remainder taken from reference TRBV11-3 and TRBJ2-6, is EAGVVQSPRYKIIEKKQPVAFWCNPISGHNTLYWYLQNLGQGPELLIRYENEEAVDDSQLPKDRFSAERLKGVDSTLKIQPAELGDSAVYLCASSESRLARPSGANVLTFGAGSRLTVL.

This rearrangement joins TRBV19 to TRBJ1-4; D might be TRBD1 (5 bases). Germline assignment: CDR1 LNHDA and CDR2 SQIVND (reference sequence). The CDR3 sequence is 16 residues long. The ends were cut back, 7 bases at V and 2 bases at J, with 17 bases in the middle. The CDR3 spells CASMVGDDTTNEKLFF. Here the CDR3 DNA reads TGTGCCAGTATGGTCGGGGACGACACTACTAATGAAAAACTGTTTTTT. Combining the CDR3 with reference TRBV19 and TRBJ1-4 gives the whole variable domain DGGITQSPKYLFRKEGQNVTLSCEQNLNHDAMYWYRQDPGQGLRLIYYSQIVNDFQKGDIAEGYSVSREKKESFPLTVTSAQKNPTAFYLCASMVGDDTTNEKLFFGSGTQLSVL.

The table lists this clone with a count of one. J is TRBJ2-1 and V is TRBV9, with D possibly matching TRBD1 (6 bases). Per the germline V gene, CDR1 is SGDLS and CDR2 is YYNGEE. The CDR3 totals 15 residues. V lost 4 bases and J 2 bases, leaving 13 bases between the germline ends. CDR3 loop: CASSQSGQTYNEQFF. The DNA for the CDR3 is TGTGCCAGCAGCCAATCCGGACAGACCTACAATGAGCAGTTCTTC.

This rearrangement joins TRBV11-3 to TRBJ2-1; 13 positions agree with TRBD2. Germline values: CDR1 SGHNT, CDR2 YENEEA. The CDR3 is 15 residues long. The ends lost 5 bases at V and 8 bases at J; junction bases unmatched: 6. DNA of the CDR3: TGTGCCAGCAGCCTCGGACTAGCGGGAGTCGATGAGCAGTTCTTC. This codes for CASSLGLAGVDEQFF.